These T cell receptor beta chains were read from a single sample in a study of T cell changes during pregnancy in multiple sclerosis. TCRdb's table, derived via immunoSEQ multiplex PCR, lists solely in-frame clones and lacks some. The data contain roughly 53,000 clones, about nine tenths of them seen just once; the ten biggest clones take up approximately 3%. Sequenced here: CD8+ T cells from peripheral blood mononuclear cells, sampled before pregnancy. Source of these receptors: a female donor with multiple sclerosis, enrolled in a pregnancy study. The CDR3 runs from the conserved cysteine through the conserved F or W. The D gene is left open where the match is weak.

TRBJ2-2 | TRBV19 | . | TGTGCCAGTATGGGCCTGAACACCGGGGAGCTGTTTTTT | CASMGLNTGELFF
TRBJ2-7 | TRBV30 | . | TGTGCCTGGAGTTCGTGGACGGGAAGGCAGTACTTC | CAWSSWTGRQYF
TRBJ2-2 | TRBV29-1 | TRBD1 | TGCAGCGTTCGGGGACAGGGATCGAACACCGGGGAGCTGTTTTTT | CSVRGQGSNTGELFF
TRBJ2-1 | TRBV13 | . | TGTGCCAGCAGCTTGGGGACAAGGGCCAATGAGCAGTTCTTC | CASSLGTRANEQFF
TRBJ2-2 | TRBV11-1 | . | TGTGCCAGCAGCCGATCTCGGGTCCAGAACACCGGGGAGCTGTTTTTT | CASSRSRVQNTGELFF
TRBJ2-1 | TRBV11-2 | . | TGTGCCAGCAGCTTAGTAGGCAGGGTCAGCGAGCAGTTCTTC | CASSLVGRVSEQFF
TRBJ1-2 | TRBV29-1 | . | TGCAGCGTTGAAGATGGGGGGGCAGGGCGGAACTATGGCTACACCTTC | CSVEDGGAGRNYGYTF
TRBJ1-5 | TRBV7-9 | . | TGTGCCAGCAGTACAGGAAATCAGCCCCAGCATTTT | CASSTGNQPQHF
TRBJ1-2 | TRBV5-6 | . | TGTGCCAGCAGGACAGGATTTTCCCTTGGCTACACCTTC | CASRTGFSLGYTF
TRBJ2-1 | TRBV19 | TRBD1 | TGTGCCAGTAGTATAGAAGGGGGCCTCAGCTCCTACAATGAGCAGTTCTTC | CASSIEGGLSSYNEQFF